The rows below give T cell receptor beta chains drawn from one sample of a study of blood T cell repertoires in COVID-19. Sequencing was performed with immunoSEQ multiplex PCR; in TCRdb, only in-frame clones are kept and a portion is missing. Of tens of thousands of clones listed, around four fifths were seen once; the top ten hold 5.3%. Input material: peripheral blood. These TCRs come from a man aged 45 to 65 with active COVID-19. Each CDR3 is given with its conserved first and last residue. Fields, in order: V gene, CDR3 protein.

TRBV27 | CASSDYGEQYF
TRBV3-1/TRBV3-2 | CASSPTLPTGATYEQYF
TRBV7-2 | CASSKNGGINEQFF
TRBV7-3 | CASSLDRYGPDTQYF
TRBV4-1 | CASSQAWGGQGSTDTQYF
TRBV11-2 | CASSRARYYEQYF
TRBV18 | CASSPRQGNTGELFF
TRBV6-5 | CASSSAGGGTDTQYF
TRBV9 | CASSTSPGGREAFF
TRBV3-1/TRBV3-2 | CASSRVSEREDEQYF
TRBV28 | CASREGLAGVGHEQFF
TRBV5-1 | CASSFQGEDGYTF
TRBV4-1 | CASSQDNGGDEQYF
TRBV19 | CASSINLGGPYEQYF
TRBV3-1/TRBV3-2 | CASSQGSNEQFF
TRBV11-3 | CASSLVAGGRTDTQYF
TRBV7-9 | CASSPRRGSSYNEQFF
TRBV5-1 | CASSLETGDTEAFF
TRBV14 | CASSQTGIGGYTF
TRBV5-8 | CASSIPKRRVGYTF
TRBV19 | CASSINNNQPQHF
TRBV11-2 | CASRPVGTVPNYGYTF
TRBV9 | CASSSEGAGDTQYF
TRBV7-9 | CASSFQLAGPYEQYF
TRBV27 | CASSQTTNTQYF
TRBV30 | CAWSGKGLAGNEQFF
TRBV7-3 | CASSFDSGRNTGELFF
TRBV27 | CASSLRLAGGAETQYF
TRBV7-9 | CASSLAEVADTQYF
TRBV6-5 | CASTRQGARDEQYF
TRBV6-1 | CASSEVRVAPLHF
TRBV27 | CASRLTGGGRTGELFF
TRBV10-3 | CAISDQGETGELFF
TRBV2 | CASSSQGAATYEQYF
TRBV19 | CASSIGQGEDTQYF
TRBV5-1 | CASKTGGRTDTQYF
TRBV7-2 | CASSVGTGGKTQYF
TRBV19 | CASSTGQGLYNEQFF
TRBV27 | CASSSLLFGGAYNEQFF
TRBV3-1/TRBV3-2 | CASSQKMTGAPQHF
TRBV29-1 | CSVVWASGSRWDTQYF
TRBV7-9 | CASSSPSSGGGRDTQYF
TRBV7-6 | CASSPSAGLSYNEQFF
TRBV7-2 | CASSLGTSGTYEQYF
TRBV12-3/TRBV12-4 | CASSYLREAFF
TRBV27 | CASSLSSLGRVAVWNSPLHF
TRBV7-3 | CASTTTGGDEKLFF
TRBV19 | CASRGGGTYTQYF
TRBV29-1 | CILSRRRGRETQYF
TRBV23-1 | CASSRGKGNEQFF
TRBV5-5 | CASSLQTGKTEAFF